This T cell receptor beta chain was observed in a study of tumor-infiltrating lymphocytes in primary liver carcinoma. For the study at large: Samples returned roughly 3.65 to 7.13 million productive TCRbeta reads each. Read depth did not differ significantly between tissue types.

Starting material for RNA and DNA co-extraction consisted of about 20-33 mg of unsorted bulk tissue. Treatment of the patients' primary liver carcinoma consisted of surgical resection. The table lists this clonotype with a few counts. A much larger clone is a single base away; this may be a read error. Constant-region priming of roughly 0.45 ug total RNA yielded TCR beta cDNA. Slightly modified ARM-PCR served as the procedure for the TCR beta libraries. These libraries came from three rounds of nested multiplex PCR. Two initial PCR rounds of about 11 cycles each paired TRBV1-TRBV30 forward primers with a C-beta reverse primer. TCRdb reprocessed the multiplex PCR reads via MiXCR and lists one record per CDR3 protein. The sample contains 45,000 to 55,000 distinct CDR3 sequences, over 70% of which appear only once. Germline CDR1 reads ENHRY; CDR2 reads SYGVKD. The CDR3 has 12 residues.

This TCR came from a man aged 40-50 years with primary liver carcinoma and hepatitis B virus infection. Sequencing used liver tumor tissue from sampling region 2. The subset was: tumor region T2, inferior pole. The chain joins TRBV10-3 to TRBJ2-7, with D uncertain. The CDR3 region is CTISESADAQYF. CDR3 nucleotides: TGTACCATCAGTGAGTCGGCGGACGCGCAGTACTTC.